This T cell receptor beta chain was sequenced during a study of blood T cell repertoires in COVID-19. Turning to the study itself: Samples taken during acute and convalescent COVID-19 were collected in the United States, Italy and Spain.

The CDR3 covers 13 residues. CDR1 and CDR2 (germline): WSHSY, SAAADI. V shed 6 bases and J shed 4 bases, with 9 bases lying between them. Here immunoSEQ multiplex PCR was the method, and the copy in TCRdb shows in-frame clones only, minus some. Of some 200,000 clones detected, almost 80% appear once; the ten largest clones hold approximately 26%. V gene TRBV10-2 combines with J gene TRBJ2-2; D is ambiguous. Sequencing was carried out using peripheral blood. The receptor comes from a woman in her 70s with acute or convalescent COVID-19. CDR3 protein: CASRWPGTGELFF. The CDR3 DNA reads as TGCGCCAGCAGGTGGCCGGGCACCGGGGAGCTGTTTTTT.